This T cell receptor beta chain was recovered during a study of T cell responses to AZD1222 COVID-19 vaccine. Background on the study: Second doses that came at about 4 or about 12 weeks were put together.

Only in-frame clones appear in the TCRdb table, and some are missing; sequencing was by immunoSEQ multiplex PCR. The sample yields over 110,000 clones, roughly 92% seen once. Study-wide points: Spike-specific TCR breadth and depth were elevated following two AZD1222 doses. Seropositivity was recorded at baseline in only a handful of AZD1222 recipients. The donor cohort was predominantly white British with a female majority, and clonal diversity may have been underestimated.

The table lists this clone with a few counts. What it binds is unknown. The V end was cut by 4 bases, the J end by 2 bases, with 9 bases between. The CDR3 spans 14 residues. CDR1 is LGHDT and CDR2 is YNNKEL in the germline V gene (reference sequence). Specimen: peripheral blood, collected on day 0 of AZD1222 vaccination. This chain links TRBV3-1 (or the pseudogene TRBV3-2) with TRBJ2-1; the D gene is possibly TRBD2 (6 bases). This clonotype originated in an adult in good health. The CDR3, as DNA: TGTGCCAGCAGCCTCGGGACTGCCTACAATGAGCAGTTCTTC. Its protein is CASSLGTAYNEQFF.